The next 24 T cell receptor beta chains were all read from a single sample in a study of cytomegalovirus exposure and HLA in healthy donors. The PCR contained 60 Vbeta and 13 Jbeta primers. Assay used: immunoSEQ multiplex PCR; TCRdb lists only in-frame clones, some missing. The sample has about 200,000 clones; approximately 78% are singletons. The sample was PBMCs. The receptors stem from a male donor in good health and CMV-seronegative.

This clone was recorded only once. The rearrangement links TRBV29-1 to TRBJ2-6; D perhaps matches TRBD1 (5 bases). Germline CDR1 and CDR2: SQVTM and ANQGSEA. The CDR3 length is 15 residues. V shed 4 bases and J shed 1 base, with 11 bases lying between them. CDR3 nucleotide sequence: TGCAGCGTTGGGGTCAAGGGGTCTGGGGCCAACGTCCTGACTTTC. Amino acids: CSVGVKGSGANVLTF.

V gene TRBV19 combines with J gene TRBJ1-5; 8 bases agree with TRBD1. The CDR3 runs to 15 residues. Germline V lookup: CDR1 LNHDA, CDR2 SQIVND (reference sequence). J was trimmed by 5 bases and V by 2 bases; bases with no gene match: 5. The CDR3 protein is CASSIIGQGDQPQHF. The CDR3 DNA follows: TGTGCCAGTAGTATAATCGGACAGGGCGATCAGCCCCAGCATTTT. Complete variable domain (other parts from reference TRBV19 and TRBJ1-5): DGGITQSPKYLFRKEGQNVTLSCEQNLNHDAMYWYRQDPGQGLRLIYYSQIVNDFQKGDIAEGYSVSREKKESFPLTVTSAQKNPTAFYLCASSIIGQGDQPQHFGDGTRLSIL.

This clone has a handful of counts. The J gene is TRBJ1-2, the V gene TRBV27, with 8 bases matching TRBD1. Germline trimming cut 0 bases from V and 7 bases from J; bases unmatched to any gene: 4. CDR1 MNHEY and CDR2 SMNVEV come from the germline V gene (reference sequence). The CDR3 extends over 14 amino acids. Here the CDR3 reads CASSLSTGESGYTF. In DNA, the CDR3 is TGTGCCAGCAGTTTATCGACAGGGGAATCTGGCTACACCTTC.

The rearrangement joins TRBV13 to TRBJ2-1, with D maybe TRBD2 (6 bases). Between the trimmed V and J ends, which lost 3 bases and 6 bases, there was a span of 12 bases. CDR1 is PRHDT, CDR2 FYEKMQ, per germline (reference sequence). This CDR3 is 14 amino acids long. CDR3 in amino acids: CASSLGLVINEQFF. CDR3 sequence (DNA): TGTGCCAGCAGCTTGGGACTCGTAATCAATGAGCAGTTCTTC. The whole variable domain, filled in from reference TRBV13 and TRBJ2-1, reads AAGVIQSPRHLIKEKRETATLKCYPIPRHDTVYWYQQGPGQDPQFLISFYEKMQSDKGSIPDRFSAQQFSDYHSELNMSSLELGDSALYFCASSLGLVINEQFFGPGTRLTVL.

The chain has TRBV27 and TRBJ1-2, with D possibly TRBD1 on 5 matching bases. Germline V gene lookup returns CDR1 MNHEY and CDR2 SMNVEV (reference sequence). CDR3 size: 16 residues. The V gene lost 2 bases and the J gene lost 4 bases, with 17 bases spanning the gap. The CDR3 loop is CASSLRGELKGYGYTF. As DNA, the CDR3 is TGTGCCAGCAGTTTACGGGGGGAGTTAAAGGGCTATGGCTACACCTTC.

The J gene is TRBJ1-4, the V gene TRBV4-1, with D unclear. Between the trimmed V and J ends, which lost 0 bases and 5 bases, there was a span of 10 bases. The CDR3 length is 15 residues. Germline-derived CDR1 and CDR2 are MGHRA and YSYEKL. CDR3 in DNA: TGCGCCAGCAGCCAAGATAGAACCGAGAATGAAAAACTGTTTTTT. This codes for CASSQDRTENEKLFF.

The DNA for the CDR3 is TGTGCCAGCCGGGAGAGCGGGAGGGCCCTCGGTGAGCAGTTCTTC. Its translation: CASRESGRALGEQFF. The chain employs TRBV27 and TRBJ2-1; 10 nucleotides match TRBD2. The CDR3 covers 15 residues. CDR1 MNHEY and CDR2 SMNVEV come from the germline V gene (reference sequence). V lost 8 bases to trimming and J lost 9 bases; unmatched junction nucleotides: 13.

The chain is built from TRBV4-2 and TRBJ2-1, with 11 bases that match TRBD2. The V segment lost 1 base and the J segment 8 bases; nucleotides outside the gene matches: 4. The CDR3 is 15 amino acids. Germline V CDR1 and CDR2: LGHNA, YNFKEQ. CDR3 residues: CASSQALAGGYEQFF. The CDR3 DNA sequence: TGTGCCAGCAGCCAAGCGCTAGCGGGAGGCTATGAGCAGTTCTTC.

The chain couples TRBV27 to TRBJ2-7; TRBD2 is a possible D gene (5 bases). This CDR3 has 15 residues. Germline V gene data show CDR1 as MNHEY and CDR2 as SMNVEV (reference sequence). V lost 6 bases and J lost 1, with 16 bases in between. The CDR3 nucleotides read TGTGCCAGCAGGGAGGATCGGACGGGGTCCTACGAGCAGTACTTC. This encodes CASREDRTGSYEQYF.

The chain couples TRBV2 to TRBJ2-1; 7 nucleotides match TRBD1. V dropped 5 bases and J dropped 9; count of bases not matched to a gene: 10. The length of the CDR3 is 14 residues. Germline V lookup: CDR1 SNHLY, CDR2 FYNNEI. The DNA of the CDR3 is TGTGCCAGCAGTCGGGAAGGGGGCAGGGGTGAGCAGTTCTTC. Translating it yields CASSREGGRGEQFF.

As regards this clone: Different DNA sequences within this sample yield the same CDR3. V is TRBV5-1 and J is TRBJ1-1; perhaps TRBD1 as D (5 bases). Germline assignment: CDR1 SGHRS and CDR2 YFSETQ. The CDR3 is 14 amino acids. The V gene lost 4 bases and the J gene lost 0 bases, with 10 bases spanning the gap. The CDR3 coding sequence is TGCGCCAGCAGCCTAGACAGTATGAACACTGAAGCTTTCTTT. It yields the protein CASSLDSMNTEAFF.

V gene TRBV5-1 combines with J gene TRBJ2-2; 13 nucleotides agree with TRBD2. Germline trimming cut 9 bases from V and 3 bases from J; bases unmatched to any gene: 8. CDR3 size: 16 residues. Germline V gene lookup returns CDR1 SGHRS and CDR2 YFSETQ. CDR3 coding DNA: TGCGCCACCGCCGGACTAGCGGGAGTCGACACCGGGGAGCTGTTTTTT. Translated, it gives CATAGLAGVDTGELFF.

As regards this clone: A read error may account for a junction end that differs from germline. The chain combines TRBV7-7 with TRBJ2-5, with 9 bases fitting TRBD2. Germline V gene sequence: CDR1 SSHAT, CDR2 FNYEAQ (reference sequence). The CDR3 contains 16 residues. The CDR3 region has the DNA TGTGCTAGCAGCTTAGCGGGGGCAAGATATGAAGAGACCCAGTACTTC. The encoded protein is CASSLAGARYEETQYF.

CDR3 coding DNA: TGTGCCAGTATGGGACAGGGTGAAAAACTGTTTTTT. As protein: CASMGQGEKLFF. The chain uses TRBV19 and TRBJ1-4, with TRBD1 matching 9 bases. Germline CDR1 LNHDA, CDR2 SQIVND (reference sequence). V was pared by 7 bases and J by 7 bases, with 1 base of the junction left unmatched. This CDR3 comprises 12 residues.

The CDR3 region has the DNA TGTGCTAGTGGGGCCATTTTGGGCACAGATACGCAGTATTTT. Translated, it gives CASGAILGTDTQYF. This chain uses TRBV12-5 with TRBJ2-3; no definite D call. The CDR3 is 14 residues long. The germline CDR1 and CDR2 sequences are LGHNT and FRNRAP. The V and J ends lost 6 bases and 1 base respectively, with 11 bases between them.

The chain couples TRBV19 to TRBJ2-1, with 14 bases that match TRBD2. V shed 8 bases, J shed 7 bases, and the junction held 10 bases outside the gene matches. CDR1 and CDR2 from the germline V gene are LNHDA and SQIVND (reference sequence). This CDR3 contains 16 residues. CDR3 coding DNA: TGTGCCAGTTCCGACTCCCGACTAGCGGGAGGGAATGAGCAGTTCTTC. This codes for CASSDSRLAGGNEQFF.

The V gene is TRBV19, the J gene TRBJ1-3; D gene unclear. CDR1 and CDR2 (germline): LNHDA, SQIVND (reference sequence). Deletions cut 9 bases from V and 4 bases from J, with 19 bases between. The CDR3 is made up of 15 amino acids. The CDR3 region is CASTIGSSGGNTIYF. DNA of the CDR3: TGTGCCAGCACCATCGGGAGTTCGGGGGGAAACACCATATATTTT. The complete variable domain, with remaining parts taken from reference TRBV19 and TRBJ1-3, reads DGGITQSPKYLFRKEGQNVTLSCEQNLNHDAMYWYRQDPGQGLRLIYYSQIVNDFQKGDIAEGYSVSREKKESFPLTVTSAQKNPTAFYLCASTIGSSGGNTIYFGEGSWLTVV.

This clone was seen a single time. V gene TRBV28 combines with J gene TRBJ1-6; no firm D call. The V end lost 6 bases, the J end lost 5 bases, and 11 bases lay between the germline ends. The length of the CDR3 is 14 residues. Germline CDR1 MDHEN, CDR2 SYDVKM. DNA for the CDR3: TGTGCCAGCAGGGTTGGAGGGCATAATTCACCCCTCCACTTT. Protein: CASRVGGHNSPLHF.

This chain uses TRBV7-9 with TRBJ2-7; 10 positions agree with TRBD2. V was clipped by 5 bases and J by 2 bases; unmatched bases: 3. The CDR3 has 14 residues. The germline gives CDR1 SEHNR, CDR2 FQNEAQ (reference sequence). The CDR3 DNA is TGTGCCAGCAGCCCGGGACTAGCGACCTACGAGCAGTACTTC. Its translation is CASSPGLATYEQYF. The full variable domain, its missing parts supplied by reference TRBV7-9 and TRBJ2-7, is DTGVSQNPRHKITKRGQNVTFRCDPISEHNRLYWYRQTLGQGPEFLTYFQNEAQLEKSRLLSDRFSAERPKGSFSTLEIQRTEQGDSAMYLCASSPGLATYEQYFGPGTRLTVT.

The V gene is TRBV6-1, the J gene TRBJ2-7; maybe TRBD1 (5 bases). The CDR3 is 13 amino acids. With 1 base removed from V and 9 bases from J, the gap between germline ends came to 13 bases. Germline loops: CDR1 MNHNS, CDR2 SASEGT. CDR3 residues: CASSEGLAQGQYF. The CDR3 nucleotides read TGTGCCAGCAGTGAAGGCTTGGCCCAGGGGCAGTACTTC.

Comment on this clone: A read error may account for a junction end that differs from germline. CDR3 loop: CAGSPRQGGAFF. CDR3 sequence (DNA): TGTGCCGGCAGCCCAAGACAGGGAGGAGCTTTCTTT. The V and J genes are TRBV9 and TRBJ1-1; 7 nucleotides agree with TRBD1. This CDR3 has 12 residues. Germline V lookup: CDR1 SGDLS, CDR2 YYNGEE.

Here the CDR3 reads CASSQTGGDADTQYF. CDR3 coding DNA: TGTGCCAGCAGTCAGACAGGGGGCGACGCAGATACGCAGTATTTT. This chain links TRBV6-5 with TRBJ2-3; 10 positions match TRBD1. Trimming at V came to 5 bases and at J to 4 bases, leaving 6 bases not matched to a gene. The CDR3 length is 15 residues. The germline gives CDR1 MNHEY, CDR2 SVGAGI.

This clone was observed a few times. CDR3 nucleotide sequence: TGCGCCAGCAGCCAAGGTCCAGCGGACAGTGACGCCGGTGGAGCTTTCTTT. This codes for CASSQGPADSDAGGAFF. The genes are TRBV4-1 and TRBJ1-1; weak D call: TRBD1 (6 bases). CDR3 size: 17 residues. Germline V gives CDR1 MGHRA, CDR2 YSYEKL. The germline V and J ends were trimmed by 1 base and 10 bases, with 25 bases remaining between them.

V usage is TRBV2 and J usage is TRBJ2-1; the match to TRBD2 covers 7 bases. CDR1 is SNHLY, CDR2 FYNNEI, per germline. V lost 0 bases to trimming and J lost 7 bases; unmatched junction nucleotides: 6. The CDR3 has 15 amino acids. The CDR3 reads CASSEAGGPSNEQFF. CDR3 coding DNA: TGTGCCAGCAGTGAAGCGGGAGGGCCGAGTAATGAGCAGTTCTTC.